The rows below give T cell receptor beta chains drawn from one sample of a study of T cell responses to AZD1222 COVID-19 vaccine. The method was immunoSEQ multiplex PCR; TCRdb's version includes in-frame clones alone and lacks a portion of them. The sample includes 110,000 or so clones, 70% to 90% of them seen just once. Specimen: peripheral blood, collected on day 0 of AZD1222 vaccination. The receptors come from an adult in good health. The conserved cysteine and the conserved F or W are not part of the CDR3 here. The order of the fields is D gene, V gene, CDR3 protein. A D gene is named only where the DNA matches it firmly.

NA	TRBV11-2	ASSQQGPQETQY
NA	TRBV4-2	ASSPASGNTIY
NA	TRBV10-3	AIRRENNSPLH
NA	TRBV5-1	ASSLPGEGYYGYT
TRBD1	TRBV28	ASSPLTGGVGYGYT
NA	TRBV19	ASRADGGVNTEAF
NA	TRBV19	ASSGELGYT
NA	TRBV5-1	ASSLSTVTNEKLF
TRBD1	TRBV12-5	ASGSLRDRGPLSNQPQH
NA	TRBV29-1	SVVRLANYGYT
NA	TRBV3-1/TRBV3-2	ASSQAEGVGYT
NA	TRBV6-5	AGSGVWLTAGYT
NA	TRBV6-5	ASSLRATNEKLF
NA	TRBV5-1	ASSLVGGLGTEAF
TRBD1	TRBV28	ASSLPTGVYEQY
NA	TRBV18	ASSPIQGEMEEQY